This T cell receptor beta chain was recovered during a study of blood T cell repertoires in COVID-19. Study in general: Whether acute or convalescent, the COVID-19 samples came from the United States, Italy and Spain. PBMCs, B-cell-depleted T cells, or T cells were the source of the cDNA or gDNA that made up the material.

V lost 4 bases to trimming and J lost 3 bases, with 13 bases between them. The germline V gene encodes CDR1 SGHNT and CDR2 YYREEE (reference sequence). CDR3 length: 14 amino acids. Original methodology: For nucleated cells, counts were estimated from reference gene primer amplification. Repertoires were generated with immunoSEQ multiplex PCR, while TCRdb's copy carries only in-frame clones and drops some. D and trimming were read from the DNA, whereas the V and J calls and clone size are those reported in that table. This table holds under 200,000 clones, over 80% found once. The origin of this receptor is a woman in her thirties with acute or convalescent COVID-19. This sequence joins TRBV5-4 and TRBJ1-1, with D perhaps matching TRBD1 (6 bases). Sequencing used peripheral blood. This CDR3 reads CASSRQVYDTEAFF. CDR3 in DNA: TGTGCCAGCAGCAGACAGGTTTATGACACTGAAGCTTTCTTT.